This T cell receptor (beta chain) was retrieved from a study of patients and donors after allogeneic stem cell transplantation. The V gene end was trimmed by 5 bases and the J gene end by 0 bases; junction bases not matched to a gene: 3. From germline, CDR1 is SGHVS and CDR2 FQNEAQ. The CDR3 length is 14 residues. MiXCR was run by TCRdb on the RT-PCR reads, yielding one entry per CDR3 protein. The table includes roughly 960,000 distinct CDR3 sequences, over 15% detected once. This clonotype was observed at least ten times. The sample taken for sequencing was blood, either unsorted or a sorted T cell fraction (not recorded which). V is TRBV7-8 and J is TRBJ1-1, with 7 bases lining up with TRBD1. The TCR sequence derives from a human donor who was either an allogeneic HSCT recipient or a stem cell or donor lymphocyte infusion donor (not recorded which). It is not recorded whose cells these are; they may come from a transplant donor. In DNA form, the CDR3 reads TGTGCCAGCAGCCCGGACAGGATGAACACTGAAGCTTTCTTT. Translating it yields CASSPDRMNTEAFF.